This is a list of T cell receptor beta chains from one sample in a study of T-cell reconstitution after alpha-beta-depleted transplantation in children. TCRdb called the PCR reads again in MiXCR, with one record for every CDR3 protein. The sample records 73,000 or so distinct CDR3 sequences, 4.9% being singletons. The material was PBMCs, mostly from graft donor cells, obtained 180 days after TCRalphabeta/CD19-depleted stem cell transplant. All receptors derive from a boy under two years old who had a stem cell transplant for acute myeloid leukemia, so the T cells may come from the graft donor. CDR3s include the opening cysteine and the closing phenylalanine or tryptophan. D genes are given only for firm matches. Clone size is stated in some rows and not others, as once, few, many or a class when expanded.

V,size,J,D,DNA,CDR3
TRBV6-2/TRBV6-3,many,TRBJ2-2,-,TGTGCCAGCAGTTACGCGGTTCGAGCCGGGGAGCTGTTTTTT,CASSYAVRAGELFF
TRBV27,many,TRBJ2-3,TRBD2,TGTGCCAGCAGTCCAGGACTAGCGGGGGGGCCGTTTCGTTGGGATACGCAGTATTTT,CASSPGLAGGPFRWDTQYF
TRBV4-2,many,TRBJ1-2,-,TGTGCCAGCAGCCAAGATCCGGGACATGGGATCCGGTCCTATGGCTACACCTTC,CASSQDPGHGIRSYGYTF
TRBV28,many,TRBJ1-2,-,TGTGCCACCCATAAGACGGCTAACTATGGCTACACCTTC,CATHKTANYGYTF
TRBV12-3/TRBV12-4,medium-sized,TRBJ1-1,TRBD1,TGTGCCAGCAAGTACAGGGGTGGTGGCACTGAAGCTTTCTTT,CASKYRGGGTEAFF
TRBV20-1,many,TRBJ2-5,-,TGCAGTGCTAGAGATGAGGAGACCCAGTACTTC,CSARDEETQYF
TRBV20-1,many,TRBJ2-1,-,TGCAGTGCGGCCGGAATTACCCCGGGTGAGCAGTTCTTC,CSAAGITPGEQFF
TRBV20-1,many,TRBJ1-4,TRBD1,TGCAGTGCTAGAGTCCCCGGGACAGCCATCGAAAAACTGTTTTTT,CSARVPGTAIEKLFF
TRBV6-1,many,TRBJ1-4,-,TGTGCCAGTGGCGGGAAAGGGGCTAATGAAAAACTGTTTTTT,CASGGKGANEKLFF
TRBV7-1,-,TRBJ1-2,-,TGTGGGAGCAGCTCAGCCCCAGACACTTACTATGGCTACACCTTC,CGSSSAPDTYYGYTF
TRBV10-3,few,TRBJ1-2,-,TGTGCCATCAGTGAACTCCCTCAGAGGGGCTACACCTTC,CAISELPQRGYTF
TRBV15,-,TRBJ2-7,TRBD1,TGTGCCACCAGCGGGCAGAGGGGGCCCTACGAGCAGTACTTC,CATSGQRGPYEQYF
TRBV6-2/TRBV6-3,many,TRBJ1-1,TRBD1,TGTGCCAGCAGTCCTCAGCATGGGACAGGAGAGGTTTACACTGAAGCTTTCTTT,CASSPQHGTGEVYTEAFF
TRBV15,many,TRBJ2-4,TRBD2,TGTGCCACCAGCAGAGATCCCTTAGCGGGGGGGCCCATTCAGTACTTC,CATSRDPLAGGPIQYF
TRBV10-3,many,TRBJ2-5,-,TGTGCCATCAGCCAAGAGGTGACAGCTCCCGAGACCCAGTACTTC,CAISQEVTAPETQYF
TRBV7-9,many,TRBJ1-1,-,TGTGCCAGCAGCTTGATGGGGAGGCACACTGAAGCTTTCTTT,CASSLMGRHTEAFF
TRBV12-3/TRBV12-4,many,TRBJ2-2,-,TGTGCCAGCAGTTTAAGGCTCTCGAACACCGGGGAGCTGTTTTTT,CASSLRLSNTGELFF
TRBV6-2/TRBV6-3,many,TRBJ2-7,-,TGTGCCAGCAGTCGAGCCGTCTACGAGCAGTACTTC,CASSRAVYEQYF
TRBV12-3/TRBV12-4,many,TRBJ1-2,-,TGTGCCAGCAGTTTAGAAGGGGGTGGAAATGGCTACACCTTC,CASSLEGGGNGYTF
TRBV4-3,-,TRBJ2-7,-,TGCGCCAGCAGCCAAGACGGGGACACGGACTCCTACGAGCAGTACTTC,CASSQDGDTDSYEQYF
TRBV29-1,many,TRBJ1-3,-,TGCAGCGTTGATGGGACACTAGGAAACACCATATATTTT,CSVDGTLGNTIYF
TRBV12-3/TRBV12-4,many,TRBJ2-3,TRBD1,TGTGCCAGCAGTCAGACAGGGAGATTGAATACGCAGTATTTT,CASSQTGRLNTQYF
TRBV6-2/TRBV6-3,many,TRBJ2-1,-,TGTGCCAGCAGTTGGGGGTGGCATGAGCAGTTCTTC,CASSWGWHEQFF
TRBV5-1,many,TRBJ1-6,TRBD1,TGCGCCAGCACCCAGGACAGGGCGAATTCACCCCTCCACTTT,CASTQDRANSPLHF
TRBV28,many,TRBJ2-3,-,TGTGCCACCTCGTCATTGCGGTTTCCAACAGATACGCAGTATTTT,CATSSLRFPTDTQYF
TRBV12-3/TRBV12-4,-,TRBJ2-7,TRBD1,TGTGCCAGCAGTTTACGGGACAGGGGATACGAGCAGTACTTC,CASSLRDRGYEQYF
TRBV2,many,TRBJ1-6,-,TGTGCCAGACAGCCGAGCTCCTATAATTCACCCCTCCACTTT,CARQPSSYNSPLHF